This T cell receptor beta chain emerged from a study of response to subunit inactivated influenza vaccine. Study-level points and caveats: New T cells are recruited in small numbers by each seasonal influenza vaccination, according to the authors' suggestion.

TCRdb passed the RT-PCR reads through MiXCR, listing each CDR3 protein once. Of 500,000 to 600,000 distinct CDR3 sequences in the sample, approximately 15% are singletons; the top ten hold 2.5% to 3.5%. CDR3 length: 17 amino acids. With V trimmed by 0 bases and J by 0 bases, 10 bases remained unmatched. Germline CDR1 and CDR2: DFQATT and SNEGSKA (reference sequence). This clonotype was detected only once. The antigen remains unidentified. The specimen was CD4+ T cells sorted from PBMCs, collected around 2 years after vaccination. This chain uses TRBV20-1 with TRBJ2-7, with 8 bases that match TRBD2. The sequence was collected from a man aged 45 to 70 who received an inactivated influenza vaccine. CDR3 nucleotides: TGCAGTGCTAGAGATATACTAGCGGAGTTGAGCTCCTACGAGCAGTACTTC. Translated, it gives CSARDILAELSSYEQYF.